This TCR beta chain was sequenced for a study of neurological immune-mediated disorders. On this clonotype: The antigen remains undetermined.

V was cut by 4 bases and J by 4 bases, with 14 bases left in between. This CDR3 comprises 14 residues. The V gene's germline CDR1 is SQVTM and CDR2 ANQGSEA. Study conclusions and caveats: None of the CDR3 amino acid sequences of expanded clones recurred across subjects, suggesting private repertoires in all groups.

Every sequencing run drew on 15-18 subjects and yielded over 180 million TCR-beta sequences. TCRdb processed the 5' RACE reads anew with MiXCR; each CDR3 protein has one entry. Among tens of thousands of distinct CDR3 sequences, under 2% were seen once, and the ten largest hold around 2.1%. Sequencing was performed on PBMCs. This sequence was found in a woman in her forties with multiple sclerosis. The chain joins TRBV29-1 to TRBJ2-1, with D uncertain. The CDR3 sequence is CSVVGRLAYNEQFF. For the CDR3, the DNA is TGCAGCGTTGTTGGCCGTTTAGCTTACAATGAGCAGTTCTTC.